This entry features one T cell receptor (beta chain) sequence. Its antigen is unidentified. This sample was included in a study of cytomegalovirus exposure and HLA in healthy donors. Study-level points and caveats: A prior analysis recorded that most TCR beta V segments were productive about 87% or about 30% of the time.

The CDR3 extends over 16 amino acids. Looked up from germline, CDR1 is MNHNY and CDR2 is SVGAGI (reference sequence). V lost 1 base, J lost 7 bases, and 17 bases lay in between. Healthy bone marrow donors supplied every sample. This PCR relied on a set of 60 Vbeta primers and 13 Jbeta primers. Clones were read by immunoSEQ multiplex PCR, and TCRdb kept only the in-frame ones, dropping some. The table includes about 93,000 clones, about 81% detected once. This receptor was taken from a woman in her forties in good health and CMV-seronegative. The chain is built from TRBV6-6 and TRBJ1-5; weak D call: TRBD1 (5 bases). The sample comprised PBMCs. CDR3 protein: CASSYFSRALGQPQHF. The DNA of the CDR3 is TGTGCCAGCAGTTACTTTAGCAGGGCACTGGGACAGCCCCAGCATTTT.